Sequencing of this TCR beta chain was carried out in a study of T cells in Graves' hyperthyroidism and ophthalmopathy (dated by TCRdb to 2018 to 2020). Background for the entire study: Peripheral blood samples were taken at initial diagnosis, before any treatment was given. Prospective prediction of ophthalmopathy was tested in an independent validation cohort consisting of 18 hyperthyroidism patients and around 16 patients who later progressed to ophthalmopathy. TCR V-J signatures able to tell the groups apart were searched for in a discovery cohort of 90 to 100 patients, of whom roughly 42 had Graves' ophthalmopathy and 55 to 60 had stable Graves' hyperthyroidism. After blood sampling, hyperthyroidism patients were treated with methimazole at a starting dose of 30 mg daily, and ophthalmopathy patients were treated with high-dose intravenous methylprednisolone. According to the paper, TCR Vbeta CDR3 sequencing was carried out on 135 peripheral blood samples, which came from 40 to 45 ophthalmopathy, about 75 hyperthyroidism and about 17 progressor patients. The 75 to 100 discovery patients were randomly divided into training and test sets at a 7:3 ratio. The study also compared thyroid tissue and blood T-cell repertoires from more than five Graves' hyperthyroidism patients. Broader findings and caveats from the paper: No statistical method was used to set the sample size in advance, and investigators knew the group allocation. A 13 V-J signature model separated ophthalmopathy from stable hyperthyroidism, with roughly 88% sensitivity and roughly 81% specificity in cross-validation and 80%/75% in testing. Most expanded thyroid clonotypes (frequency above 0.001) were also found in blood, which suggests that blood repertoires may mirror thyroid immune responses. In validation, progression to ophthalmopathy was predicted by the model with about 70% sensitivity and roughly 72% specificity, a median of roughly 6.4 months before onset.

V has 3 bases trimmed and J has 4 bases trimmed; junction bases matching no gene number 9. From a lookup of the germline V gene, CDR1 and CDR2 are SGHRS and YFSETQ. Spanning cysteine to phenylalanine, the CDR3 consists of 16 amino acids. The sequence is cut down to CDR3 DNA, 48 bases in frame from base 1. The TCR beta CDR3 regions were amplified from the RNA transcripts. The TCR CDR3 was subjected to a first round of RT-PCR using the HTBI primer set and the Qiagen OneStep RT-PCR kit. Libraries were constructed in a second round of multiplex PCR, after which size selection and purification were performed. Sequencing of the libraries was done on an Illumina HiSeq2000 using paired-end 100 bp reads. Processing in the source paper ran as follows. SOAPnuke was used to process the raw data, throwing out any read that contained adapters or uncalled bases, had a mean Phred below 15, or lacked an exact constant-primer or identifier match. COPE v1.2.5 was used to merge high-quality paired reads, and clonotypes were defined as unique nucleotide sequences. Clonotypes were aligned to IMGT TRBV, TRBD and TRBJ reference segments using MiTCR v1.1. Only V-J combinations with frequency above 0.0001, covering about 99% of repertoires, were analysed. The TCS score was defined as the ratio of F50 (clonal expansion) to E x V (chaos), calculated using BLOSUM62-based TCRdist between CDR3 peptides within each V-J. Welch's t-statistics and random forest reduced several hundred V-J features to 10 to 15, which were used in a naive Bayes classifier (R e1071). The raw public data were reprocessed by TCRdb itself: fastp quality trimming at Q25, MiXCR clonotype calling, in-frame beta chains only. Each entry merges the rows of one CDR3 protein and shows their most common DNA and genes. The authors' filters were not applied to this entry. This sample is represented by under 250,000 distinct CDR3 sequences; around 24% of them were singletons. The ten top clones hold roughly 40% of the sample.

This clonotype occurred many times. Which antigen it targets is not known. No base quality information exists; no much larger clone differs at one position. Moderately to severely active disease, a Clinical Activity Score of at least 3, a NOSPECS grade of at least 4, and a duration under 3 months were present in ophthalmopathy patients. Any patient with an uncontrolled infection, another autoimmune disease, pregnancy or lactation was excluded. Diagnoses relied on clinical symptoms, serum thyroxine and TRAb, thyroid ultrasound and orbital computed tomography. Ficoll-Paque density gradient centrifugation was used to isolate PBMCs from about 10 ml of fresh peripheral blood. Total RNA was extracted using Trizol reagent, and RNA quality was assessed on an Agilent 2100 Bioanalyzer.

The TCR originated in a woman between 40 and 50 years old with Graves' ophthalmopathy. This receptor chain uses TRBV5-1 and TRBJ1-1, with TRBD1 identical over 10 junction bases. The sample was blood. The CDR3 protein is CASSSRTGGSTTEAFF. The DNA reads as follows: TGCGCCAGCAGCTCACGGACAGGGGGATCGACCACTGAAGCTTTCTTT.